This TCR beta chain is drawn from a study of response to subunit inactivated influenza vaccine. Findings of the study overall: That few new T cells are recruited by each seasonal influenza vaccination was the authors' suggestion.

TCRdb ran MiXCR on the RT-PCR reads and lists one entry per CDR3 protein. The sample contains around 570,000 distinct CDR3 sequences, around 10% of which appear only once. Germline assignment: CDR1 MDHEN and CDR2 SYDVKM. This CDR3 is built from 14 residues. Trimming shortened V by 3 bases and J by 4 bases, and 12 bases separated the two germline ends. With respect to this clonotype: Its antigen is undetermined.

The same specimen was also included in a second study, on T cells expressing NK-cell markers. As that report states: In generating TCR beta cDNA, 5'RACE template switching with UMIs was used. CD3+CD56+NKG2C+, CD3+CD56+NKG2C- and CD3+CD56-NKG2C+ T cells, once sorted, supplied the TCR beta repertoires. Out of eight donors sequenced, seven tested HCMV-seropositive and the remaining one seronegative. Dominance of the CD3+CD56-NKG2C+ fraction by these clonotypes also held in a handful of donors.

Sequences were derived from PBMCs from blood, sampled on the day of vaccination. J is TRBJ1-2 and V is TRBV28; D call uncertain. The receptor was isolated from a man aged 50 or older who received an inactivated influenza vaccine. CDR3 DNA: TGTGCCAGCAGTTTCTTGGGGAGAGGCTATGGCTACACCTTC. Protein product: CASSFLGRGYGYTF.